Each of the 12 T cell receptor beta chains below was sequenced from the same sample in a study of monozygotic twins with inflammatory bowel disease. With the 5' RACE reads reprocessed, TCRdb shows one record per CDR3 protein and no DNA. The sample data list 330,000 or so distinct CDR3 sequences. Sequenced sample: blood. These receptors originate from a human donor with ulcerative colitis or Crohn's disease, or a healthy co-twin of an affected twin (not recorded which).

The CDR3 protein is CASSTRSGETQYF. This rearrangement joins TRBV5-6 to TRBJ2-5; there is no DNA to check the TCRdb D call of TRBD2. Germline V gene data show CDR1 as SGHDT and CDR2 as YYEEEE. This CDR3 comprises 13 residues.

The gene calls are TRBV20-1 and TRBJ2-7; TCRdb returns TRBD2, unconfirmable since there is no DNA. Germline V gene sequence: CDR1 DFQATT, CDR2 SNEGSKA (reference sequence). The CDR3 length is 14 residues. CDR3 residues: CSALSGGNTYEQYF.

The chain is built from TRBV10-3 and TRBJ2-5; TCRdb gives TRBD1 as the D gene, but with no DNA this cannot be confirmed. Germline V gene sequence: CDR1 ENHRY, CDR2 SYGVKD. CDR3 size: 11 residues. The CDR3 reads CATSPGQTQYF.

The gene calls are TRBV5-1 and TRBJ1-1. This CDR3 has 14 residues. Germline lookup yields CDR1 SGHRS and CDR2 YFSETQ. The CDR3 sequence: CASISIAPNTEAFF.

V is TRBV27 and J is TRBJ2-7. Germline CDR1 MNHEY, CDR2 SMNVEV (reference sequence). This CDR3 is built from 13 residues. CDR3 in amino acids: CASSYGRTYEQYF.

J is TRBJ1-1 and V is TRBV27. Germline CDR1 and CDR2: MNHEY and SMNVEV (reference sequence). There are 13 residues in the CDR3. The CDR3 here is CASSLYGSPEAFF.

CDR3 residues: CSVVQEGVPYEQYF. The gene calls are TRBV29-1 and TRBJ2-7; there is no DNA to check the TCRdb D call of TRBD1. The germline V gene has CDR1 SQVTM and CDR2 ANQGSEA. The CDR3 length is 14 residues.

The chain employs TRBV6-1 and TRBJ1-2; the TCRdb call, TRBD1, lacks DNA for checking. Germline V lookup: CDR1 MNHNS, CDR2 SASEGT. This CDR3 contains 14 residues. The CDR3 spells CASSPFWGPNGYTF.

The chain joins TRBV29-1 to TRBJ2-7; there is no DNA to check the TCRdb D call of TRBD2. Per germline, CDR1 SQVTM and CDR2 ANQGSEA. CDR3 length: 14 residues. The CDR3 is CSVFFSGGAYEQYF.

CDR3 region: CASSETNYGYTF. V gene TRBV2 combines with J gene TRBJ1-2. Germline lookup yields CDR1 SNHLY and CDR2 FYNNEI. This CDR3 has 12 residues. The complete variable domain, with remaining parts taken from reference TRBV2 and TRBJ1-2, reads EPEVTQTPSHQVTQMGQEVILRCVPISNHLYFYWYRQILGQKVEFLVSFYNNEISEKSEIFDDQFSVERPDGSNFTLKIRSTKLEDSAMYFCASSETNYGYTFGSGTRLTVV.

V usage is TRBV10-3 and J usage is TRBJ2-3; the D gene TCRdb calls, TRBD2, cannot be checked with no DNA. Per germline, CDR1 ENHRY and CDR2 SYGVKD. This CDR3 region has 17 residues. The CDR3 protein is CAISESGGGMGTDTQYF.

The gene calls are TRBV7-9 and TRBJ2-5. In germline, CDR1 is SEHNR, CDR2 FQNEAQ (reference sequence). This CDR3 spans 11 amino acids. The chain's CDR3 is CASSFSSTQYF. Full variable domain (outside the CDR3, taken from reference TRBV7-9 and TRBJ2-5): DTGVSQNPRHKITKRGQNVTFRCDPISEHNRLYWYRQTLGQGPEFLTYFQNEAQLEKSRLLSDRFSAERPKGSFSTLEIQRTEQGDSAMYLCASSFSSTQYFGPGTRLLVL.